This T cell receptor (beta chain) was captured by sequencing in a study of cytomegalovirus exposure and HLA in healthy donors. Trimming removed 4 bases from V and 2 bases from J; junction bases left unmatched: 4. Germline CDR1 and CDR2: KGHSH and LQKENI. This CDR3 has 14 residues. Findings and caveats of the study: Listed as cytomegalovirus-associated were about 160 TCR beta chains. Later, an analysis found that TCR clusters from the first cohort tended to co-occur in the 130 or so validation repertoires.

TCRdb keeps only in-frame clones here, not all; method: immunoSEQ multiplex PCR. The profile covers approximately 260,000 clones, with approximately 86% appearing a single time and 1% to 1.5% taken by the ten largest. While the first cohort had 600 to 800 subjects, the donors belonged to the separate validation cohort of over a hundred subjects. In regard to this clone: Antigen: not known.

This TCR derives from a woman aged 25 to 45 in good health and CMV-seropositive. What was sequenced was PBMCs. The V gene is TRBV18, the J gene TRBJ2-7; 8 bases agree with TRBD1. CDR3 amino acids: CASSLGDRTYEQYF. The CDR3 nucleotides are TGTGCCAGCTCACTAGGGGACAGGACCTACGAGCAGTACTTC.